This T cell receptor beta chain was captured by sequencing in a study of T cells in Graves' hyperthyroidism and ophthalmopathy. Amplification yielded TCR beta CDR3 regions, with RNA transcripts as the source. The HTBI primer set was used in a first-round RT-PCR of the TCR CDR3. Each CDR3 protein gets one entry after TCRdb re-called the multiplex PCR reads with MiXCR. The sample has fewer than 700,000 distinct CDR3 sequences, roughly 17% seen once. From germline, CDR1 is MNHEY and CDR2 SVGEGT. The CDR3 runs 16 residues. V shed 6 bases, J shed 3 bases, and the junction held 13 bases outside the gene matches. Study findings and constraints: Ophthalmopathy and stable hyperthyroidism were told apart by a 13 V-J model.

Ten or more counts support this clonotype. The target antigen is unknown. It was 10 ml of fresh peripheral blood that supplied the PBMCs. The sample comprised blood. This sequence was found in a woman aged 30 to 39 with Graves' hyperthyroidism. The gene calls are TRBV6-2 or TRBV6-3 and TRBJ1-1; 7 bases agree with TRBD1. CDR3 residues: CASRAPRQGDHTEAFF. CDR3 in DNA: TGTGCCAGCAGGGCCCCACGACAGGGAGATCACACTGAAGCTTTCTTT.